A selection of T cell receptor beta chains follows, all from one sample in a study of cytomegalovirus exposure and HLA in healthy donors. The data were produced by immunoSEQ multiplex PCR, yet TCRdb's version contains in-frame clones alone and is incomplete. The sample holds 100,000 to 150,000 clones, more than 70% seen once. Sequences were obtained from PBMCs. The receptors were sampled from a middle-aged man in good health and CMV-seropositive. CDR3s include the opening cysteine and the closing phenylalanine or tryptophan. The D gene is left open where the match is weak. Where a row states a size, it is once, few, many or the class of an expanded clone; other rows omit it.

>NA|TRBJ1-1|NA|TRBV7-9
CASSPDSESLNTEAFF
TGTGCCAGCAGCCCAGACAGCGAGAGCTTGAACACTGAAGCTTTCTTT
>few|TRBJ2-5|NA|TRBV5-1
CASSPGYQETQYF
TGCGCCAGCTCCCCGGGATACCAAGAGACCCAGTACTTC
>NA|TRBJ2-7|TRBD2|TRBV4-1
CASSQVAGGGEQYF
TGCGCCAGCAGCCAAGTAGCGGGAGGGGGCGAGCAGTACTTC
>NA|TRBJ2-3|NA|TRBV7-9
CASSPYRLGATDTQYF
TGTGCCAGCAGCCCATACCGGCTAGGTGCCACAGATACGCAGTATTTT
>NA|TRBJ1-1|NA|TRBV7-9
CASSPTGNTEAFF
TGTGCCAGCAGCCCGACGGGGAACACTGAAGCTTTCTTT
>NA|TRBJ2-3|TRBD2|TRBV7-2
CASSLGLAGGDTQYF
TGTGCCAGCAGCTTAGGACTAGCGGGAGGAGATACGCAGTATTTT
>NA|TRBJ1-1|NA|TRBV7-9
CASSEQGRSTEAFF
TGTGCCAGCAGCGAACAGGGAAGGAGCACTGAAGCTTTCTTT
>few|TRBJ2-1|NA|TRBV5-1
CASSPYSGGNEQFF
TGCGCCAGCAGCCCCTACTCCGGGGGCAATGAGCAGTTCTTC
>NA|TRBJ2-1|TRBD2|TRBV5-1
CASSLGSGGTNEQFF
TGCGCCAGCAGCTTGGGGTCGGGGGGGACAAATGAGCAGTTCTTC
>NA|TRBJ2-7|TRBD2|TRBV5-1
CASSFVKTSGLYEQYF
TGCGCCAGCAGCTTCGTAAAAACTAGCGGGTTATACGAGCAGTACTTC
>NA|TRBJ2-1|NA|TRBV10-1
CASTPGDSRNEQFF
TGCGCCAGCACCCCCGGGGACTCCCGCAATGAGCAGTTCTTC
>NA|TRBJ2-1|NA|TRBV27
CASSLGAYNEQFF
TGTGCCAGCAGTTTAGGGGCTTACAATGAGCAGTTCTTC
>NA|TRBJ1-2|TRBD1|TRBV29-1
CSVGKGGLEGYTF
TGCAGCGTTGGGAAAGGGGGCTTAGAAGGCTACACCTTC
>NA|TRBJ2-7|TRBD1|TRBV19
CASSPTGDHEQYF
TGTGCCAGTAGCCCCACAGGGGACCACGAGCAGTACTTC
>NA|TRBJ1-1|NA|TRBV5-4
CASHPLGGTNTEAFF
TGTGCCAGCCATCCACTAGGAGGGACTAACACTGAAGCTTTCTTT
>once|TRBJ1-6|NA|TRBV14
CASSQDGGRRRNSPLHF
TGTGCCAGCAGCCAAGATGGTGGGAGACGGAGAAATTCACCCCTCCACTTT
>NA|TRBJ1-2|NA|TRBV5-1
CPSQADNYGYTF
TGCCCCAGCCAAGCCGATAACTATGGCTACACCTTC
>NA|TRBJ2-3|NA|TRBV7-2
CASSLTRDLTDTQYF
TGTGCCAGCAGCTTAACCCGGGACTTAACAGATACGCAGTATTTT
>NA|TRBJ1-2|NA|TRBV7-9
CASSSGGSPHGYTF
TGTGCCAGCAGCTCCGGCGGCAGCCCTCACGGCTACACCTTC
>once|TRBJ2-2|TRBD2|TRBV2
CASSDRLAGATGETGELFF
TGTGCCAGCAGTGACAGGCTAGCGGGGGCCACGGGGGAGACCGGGGAGCTGTTTTTT
>NA|TRBJ1-5|NA|TRBV6-5
CASAALGHRRQPQHF
TGTGCCAGCGCCGCTCTTGGTCACCGGCGGCAGCCCCAGCATTTT
>NA|TRBJ1-5|TRBD1|TRBV5-6
CASSLFGTVVSNQPQHF
TGTGCCAGCAGCTTGTTCGGGACAGTGGTTAGCAATCAGCCCCAGCATTTT
>NA|TRBJ2-6|TRBD1|TRBV6-1
CASSVGQSSGANVLTF
TGTGCCAGCAGTGTGGGACAGTCCTCTGGGGCCAACGTCCTGACTTTC
>NA|TRBJ1-1|NA|TRBV11-3
CASSLGWGEQTEAFF
TGTGCCAGCAGCTTAGGTTGGGGGGAACAGACTGAAGCTTTCTTT
>NA|TRBJ2-3|NA|TRBV6-6
CASSIRRGPKTDTQYF
TGTGCCAGCAGTATAAGGAGGGGCCCCAAGACAGATACGCAGTATTTT
>NA|TRBJ2-7|NA|TRBV7-9
CSSSPNYEQYF
TGTTCCAGCAGTCCCAACTACGAGCAGTACTTC
>NA|TRBJ2-2|TRBD2|TRBV11-2
CASSLDNSGRLTGELFF
TGTGCCAGCAGCTTAGATAACAGCGGGAGACTTACCGGGGAGCTGTTTTTT
>few|TRBJ1-3|NA|TRBV9
CASSLGGILSGNTIYF
TGTGCCAGCAGCCTAGGAGGGATCCTCTCTGGAAACACCATATATTTT
>NA|TRBJ1-5|TRBD1|TRBV7-2
CASSLAAGRGNQPQHF
TGTGCCAGCAGCTTAGCGGCAGGCAGGGGGAATCAGCCCCAGCATTTT
>once|TRBJ1-5|NA|TRBV5-3
CARSARGGRYQPQHF
TGTGCCAGAAGCGCAAGAGGGGGTCGTTATCAGCCCCAGCATTTT
>NA|TRBJ1-1|TRBD1|TRBV15
CATSSGTGGRNTEAFF
TGTGCCACCAGCAGCGGGACAGGGGGCAGGAACACTGAAGCTTTCTTT
>NA|TRBJ1-3|NA|TRBV19
CASLYREANTIYF
TGTGCCAGTTTATACAGGGAAGCAAACACCATATATTTT
>NA|TRBJ2-1|NA|TRBV4-2
CASSHSVQSYNEQFF
TGTGCCAGCAGCCATAGCGTTCAGTCCTACAATGAGCAGTTCTTC
>NA|TRBJ1-3|NA|TRBV19
CASSILLSSGNTIYF
TGTGCCAGTAGTATACTTTTGAGCTCTGGAAACACCATATATTTT
>NA|TRBJ2-7|TRBD1|TRBV19
CASSIGDRVAYEQYF
TGTGCCAGTAGTATTGGTGACAGGGTGGCGTACGAGCAGTACTTC
>NA|TRBJ2-5|TRBD2|TRBV5-1
CASSPAGVGETQYF
TGCGCCAGCAGCCCAGCGGGAGTCGGAGAGACCCAGTACTTC
>few|TRBJ2-7|NA|TRBV7-2
CASSLGSIGGASYEQYF
TGTGCCAGCAGCTTAGGATCGATAGGGGGGGCCTCCTACGAGCAGTACTTC
>NA|TRBJ2-2|NA|TRBV20-1
CSASKTGELFF
TGCAGTGCTTCTAAAACCGGGGAGCTGTTTTTT
>NA|TRBJ2-6|NA|TRBV5-8
CASSWGPGANVLTF
TGTGCCAGCAGTTGGGGGCCTGGGGCCAACGTCCTGACTTTC
>NA|TRBJ2-5|NA|TRBV15
CATSPPSLETQYF
TGTGCCACCAGCCCTCCTAGCCTGGAGACCCAGTACTTC
>NA|TRBJ2-3|NA|TRBV9
CASSPRPGTDTQYF
TGTGCCAGCAGCCCCCGTCCGGGCACAGATACGCAGTATTTT